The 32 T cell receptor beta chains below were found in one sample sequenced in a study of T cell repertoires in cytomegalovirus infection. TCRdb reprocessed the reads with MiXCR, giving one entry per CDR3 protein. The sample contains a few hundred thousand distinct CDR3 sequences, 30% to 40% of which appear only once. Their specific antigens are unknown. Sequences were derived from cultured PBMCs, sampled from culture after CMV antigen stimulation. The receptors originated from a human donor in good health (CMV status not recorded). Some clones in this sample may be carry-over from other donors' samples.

CDR3 residues: CASSIGLLGGNQPQHF. DNA of the CDR3: TGTGCCAGTAGTATCGGCCTACTAGGGGGGAATCAGCCCCAGCATTTT. V and J are TRBV19 and TRBJ1-5, with D tentatively TRBD1 (6 bases). The CDR3 covers 16 residues. The germline V gene has CDR1 LNHDA and CDR2 SQIVND (reference sequence). The ends were cut back, 3 bases at V and 4 bases at J, with 16 bases in the middle.

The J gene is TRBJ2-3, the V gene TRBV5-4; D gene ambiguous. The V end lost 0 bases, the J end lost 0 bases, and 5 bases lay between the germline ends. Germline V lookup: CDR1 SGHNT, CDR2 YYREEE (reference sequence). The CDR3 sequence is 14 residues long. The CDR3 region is CASSLGHSTDTQYF. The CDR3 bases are TGTGCCAGCAGCTTGGGGCACAGCACAGATACGCAGTATTTT.

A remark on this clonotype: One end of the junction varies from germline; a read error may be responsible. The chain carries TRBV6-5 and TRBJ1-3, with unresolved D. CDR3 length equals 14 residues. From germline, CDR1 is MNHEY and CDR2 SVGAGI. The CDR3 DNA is TGTGCCAGCAGACGGATTCAAGCAATAAACTCCATATATTTT. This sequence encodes CASRRIQAINSIYF.

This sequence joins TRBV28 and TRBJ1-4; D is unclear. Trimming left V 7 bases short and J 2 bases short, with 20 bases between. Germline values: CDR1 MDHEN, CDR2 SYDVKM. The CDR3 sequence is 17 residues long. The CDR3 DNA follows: TGTGCCAGCACCTCATTCGGGAGAATCCGGACTAATGAAAAACTGTTTTTT. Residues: CASTSFGRIRTNEKLFF.

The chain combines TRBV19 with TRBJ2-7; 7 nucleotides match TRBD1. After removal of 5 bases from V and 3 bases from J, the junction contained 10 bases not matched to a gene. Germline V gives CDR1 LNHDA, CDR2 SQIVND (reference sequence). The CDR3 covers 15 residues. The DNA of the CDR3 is TGTGCCAGTAGTGCCGGGACAGCGATGGTCTACGAGCAGTACTTC. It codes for CASSAGTAMVYEQYF.

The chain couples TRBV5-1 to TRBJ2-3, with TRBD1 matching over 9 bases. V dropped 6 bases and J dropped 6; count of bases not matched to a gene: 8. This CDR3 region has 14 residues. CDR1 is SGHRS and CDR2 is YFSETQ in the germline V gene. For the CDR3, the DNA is TGCGCCAGCAAACCGGGACAGGGTGCTGATACGCAGTATTTT. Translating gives CASKPGQGADTQYF.

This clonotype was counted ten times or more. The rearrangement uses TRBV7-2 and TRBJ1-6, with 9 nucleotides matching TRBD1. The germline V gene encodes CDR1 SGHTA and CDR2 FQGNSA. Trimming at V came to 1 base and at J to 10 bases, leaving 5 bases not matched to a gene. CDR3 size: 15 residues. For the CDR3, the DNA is TGTGCCAGCAGCTTAGGAGGGACAGGGACGTCACCCCTCCACTTT. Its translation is CASSLGGTGTSPLHF.

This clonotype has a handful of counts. CDR3 amino acids: CSARVLVSDTQYF. The CDR3 DNA is TGCAGTGCTAGAGTACTAGTTTCAGATACGCAGTATTTT. The J gene is TRBJ2-3, the V gene TRBV20-1; D might be TRBD2 (5 bases). The CDR3 loop spans 13 amino acids. Germline CDR1 reads DFQATT; CDR2 reads SNEGSKA (reference sequence). Trimming removed 1 base at V and 4 bases at J, with 9 bases between.

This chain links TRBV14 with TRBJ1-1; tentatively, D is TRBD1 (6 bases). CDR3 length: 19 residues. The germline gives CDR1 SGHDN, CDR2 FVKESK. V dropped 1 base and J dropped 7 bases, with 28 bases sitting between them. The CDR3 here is CASSQARIRRRGGGFEAFF. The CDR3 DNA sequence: TGTGCCAGCAGCCAAGCGAGAATCCGCAGGCGAGGGGGAGGTTTTGAAGCTTTCTTT. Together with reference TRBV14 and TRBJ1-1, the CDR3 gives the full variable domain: EAGVTQFPSHSVIEKGQTVTLRCDPISGHDNLYWYRRVMGKEIKFLLHFVKESKQDESGMPNNRFLAERTGGTYSTLKVQPAELEDSGVYFCASSQARIRRRGGGFEAFFGQGTRLTVV.

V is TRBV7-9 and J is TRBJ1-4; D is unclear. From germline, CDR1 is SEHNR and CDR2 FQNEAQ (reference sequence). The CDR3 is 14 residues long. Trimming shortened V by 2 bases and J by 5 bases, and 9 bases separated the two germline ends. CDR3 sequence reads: CASSLSTGNEKLFF. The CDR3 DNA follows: TGTGCCAGCAGCTTATCGACCGGAAATGAAAAACTGTTTTTT.

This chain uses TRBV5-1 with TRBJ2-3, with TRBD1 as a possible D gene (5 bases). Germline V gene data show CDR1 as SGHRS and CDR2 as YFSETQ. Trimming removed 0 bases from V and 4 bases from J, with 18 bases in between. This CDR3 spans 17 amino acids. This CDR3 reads CASSLGSIGAFADTQYF. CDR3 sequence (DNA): TGCGCCAGCAGCTTGGGGTCGATAGGGGCGTTCGCAGATACGCAGTATTTT. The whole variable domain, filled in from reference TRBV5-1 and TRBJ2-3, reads KAGVTQTPRYLIKTRGQQVTLSCSPISGHRSVSWYQQTPGQGLQFLFEYFSETQRNKGNFPGRFSGRQFSNSRSEMNVSTLELGDSALYLCASSLGSIGAFADTQYFGPGTRLTVL.

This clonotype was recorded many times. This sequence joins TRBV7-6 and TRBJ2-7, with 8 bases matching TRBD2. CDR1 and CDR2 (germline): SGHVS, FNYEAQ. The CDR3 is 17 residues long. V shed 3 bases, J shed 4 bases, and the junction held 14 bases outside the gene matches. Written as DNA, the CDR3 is TGTGCCAGCAGCTTGGGGCTAGGGGCGGGAGGTGGGTACGAGCAGTACGTC. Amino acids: CASSLGLGAGGGYEQYV.

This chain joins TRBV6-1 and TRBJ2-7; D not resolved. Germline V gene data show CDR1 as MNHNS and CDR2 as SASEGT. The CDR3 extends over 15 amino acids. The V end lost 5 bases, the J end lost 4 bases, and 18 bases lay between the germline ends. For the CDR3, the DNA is TGTGCCAGCAGTTCCACCATCTTCACAGAATACGAGCAGTACTTC. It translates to CASSSTIFTEYEQYF.

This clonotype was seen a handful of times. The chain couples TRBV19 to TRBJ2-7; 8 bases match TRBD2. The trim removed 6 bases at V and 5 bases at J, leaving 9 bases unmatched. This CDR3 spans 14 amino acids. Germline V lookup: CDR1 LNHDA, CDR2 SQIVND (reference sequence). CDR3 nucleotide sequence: TGTGCCAGTAGAACGACGAGCGGGAGCCACGAGCAGTACTTC. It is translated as CASRTTSGSHEQYF.

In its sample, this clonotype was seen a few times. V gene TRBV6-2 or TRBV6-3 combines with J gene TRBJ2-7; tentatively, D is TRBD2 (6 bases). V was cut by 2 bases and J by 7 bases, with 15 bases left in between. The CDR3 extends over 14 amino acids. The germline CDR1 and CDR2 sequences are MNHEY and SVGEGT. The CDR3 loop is CASSYGTAAGEQYF. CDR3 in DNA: TGTGCCAGCAGTTACGGGACTGCCGCGGGTGAGCAGTACTTC.

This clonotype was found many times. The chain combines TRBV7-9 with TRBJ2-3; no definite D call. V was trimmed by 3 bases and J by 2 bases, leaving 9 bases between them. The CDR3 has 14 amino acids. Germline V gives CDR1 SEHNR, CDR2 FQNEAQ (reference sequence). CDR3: CASSFSALTDTQYF. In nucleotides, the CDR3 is TGTGCCAGCAGCTTCAGCGCCCTCACAGATACGCAGTATTTT.

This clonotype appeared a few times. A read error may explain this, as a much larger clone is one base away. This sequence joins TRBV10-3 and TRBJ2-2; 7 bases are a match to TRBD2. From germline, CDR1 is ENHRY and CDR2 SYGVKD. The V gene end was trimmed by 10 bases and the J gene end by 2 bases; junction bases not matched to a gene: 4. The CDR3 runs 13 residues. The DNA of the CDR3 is TGTGCCACCACAGCGGGAAACACCGGGGAGCTGTTTTTT. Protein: CATTAGNTGELFF.

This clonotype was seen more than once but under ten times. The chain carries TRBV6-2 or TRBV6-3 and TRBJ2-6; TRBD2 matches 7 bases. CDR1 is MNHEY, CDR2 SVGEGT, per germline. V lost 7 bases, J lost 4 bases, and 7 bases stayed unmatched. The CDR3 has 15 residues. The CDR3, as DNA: TGTGCCAGCACCAGATCCGGGGGGGGGGCCAACGTCCTGACTTTC. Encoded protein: CASTRSGGGANVLTF.

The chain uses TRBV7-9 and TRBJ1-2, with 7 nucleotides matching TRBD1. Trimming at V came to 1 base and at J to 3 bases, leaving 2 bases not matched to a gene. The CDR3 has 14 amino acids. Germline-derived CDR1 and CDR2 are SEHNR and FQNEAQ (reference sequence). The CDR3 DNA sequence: TGTGCCAGCAGCTTAGAACAGGGGTACTATGGCTACACCTTC. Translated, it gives CASSLEQGYYGYTF.

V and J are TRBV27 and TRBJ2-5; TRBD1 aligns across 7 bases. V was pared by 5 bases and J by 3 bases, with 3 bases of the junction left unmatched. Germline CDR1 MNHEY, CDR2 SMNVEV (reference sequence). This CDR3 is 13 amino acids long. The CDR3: CASSPDRKETQYF. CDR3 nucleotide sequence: TGTGCCAGCAGTCCGGACAGGAAAGAGACCCAGTACTTC.

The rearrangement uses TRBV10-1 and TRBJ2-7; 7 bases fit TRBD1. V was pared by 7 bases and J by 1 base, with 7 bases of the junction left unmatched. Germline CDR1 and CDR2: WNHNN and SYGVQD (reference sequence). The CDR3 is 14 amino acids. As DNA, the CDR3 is TGCGCCAGCATTCGGGGCAGGGGGTCCTACGAGCAGTACGTC. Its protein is CASIRGRGSYEQYV.

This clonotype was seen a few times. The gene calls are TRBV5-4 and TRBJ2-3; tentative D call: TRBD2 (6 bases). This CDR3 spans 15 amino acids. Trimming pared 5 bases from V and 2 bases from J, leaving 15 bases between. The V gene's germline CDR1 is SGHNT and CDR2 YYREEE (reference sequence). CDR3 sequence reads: CASSRGSGVTDTQYF. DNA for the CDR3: TGTGCCAGCAGTCGAGGCTCGGGGGTCACAGATACGCAGTATTTT. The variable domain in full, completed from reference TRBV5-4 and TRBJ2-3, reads ETGVTQSPTHLIKTRGQQVTLRCSSQSGHNTVSWYQQALGQGPQFIFQYYREEENGRGNFPPRFSGLQFPNYSSELNVNALELDDSALYLCASSRGSGVTDTQYFGPGTRLTVL.

In DNA form, the CDR3 reads TGTGCCAGCAGCTTAGAAGCTCTGCCTCCGAGGAGGGAGACCCAGTACTTC. Its protein product is CASSLEALPPRRETQYF. The genes are TRBV11-2 and TRBJ2-5; TRBD2 is a possible D gene (5 bases). CDR3 length: 17 residues. V lost 0 bases and J lost 5, with 19 bases in between. Germline lookup yields CDR1 SGHAT and CDR2 FQNNGV.

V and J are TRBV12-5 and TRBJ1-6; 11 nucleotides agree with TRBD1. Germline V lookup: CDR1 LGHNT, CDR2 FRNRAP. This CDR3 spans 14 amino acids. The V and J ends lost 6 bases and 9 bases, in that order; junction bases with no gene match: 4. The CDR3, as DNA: TGTGCTAGTGGGGGACAGGGGGACATTTCACCCCTCCACTTT. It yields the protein CASGGQGDISPLHF. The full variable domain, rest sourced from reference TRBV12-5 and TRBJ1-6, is DARVTQTPRHKVTEMGQEVTMRCQPILGHNTVFWYRQTMMQGLELLAYFRNRAPLDDSGMPKDRFSAEMPDATLATLKIQPSEPRDSAVYFCASGGQGDISPLHFGNGTRLTVT.

Here the CDR3 DNA reads TGTGCCAGCAGTTTGTTCCGGGGAGACACTGAAGCTTTCTTT. It specifies CASSLFRGDTEAFF. The chain is built from TRBV12-3 or TRBV12-4 and TRBJ1-1; no definite D call. The CDR3 has 14 residues. V dropped 3 bases and J dropped 3 bases, with 11 bases sitting between them.

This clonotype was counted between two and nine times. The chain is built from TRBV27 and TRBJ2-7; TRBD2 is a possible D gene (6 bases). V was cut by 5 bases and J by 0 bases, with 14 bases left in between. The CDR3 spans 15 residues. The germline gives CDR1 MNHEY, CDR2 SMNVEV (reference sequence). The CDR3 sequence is CASSAGRLSSYEQYF. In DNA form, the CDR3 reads TGTGCCAGCAGTGCGGGACGGCTAAGCTCCTACGAGCAGTACTTC.

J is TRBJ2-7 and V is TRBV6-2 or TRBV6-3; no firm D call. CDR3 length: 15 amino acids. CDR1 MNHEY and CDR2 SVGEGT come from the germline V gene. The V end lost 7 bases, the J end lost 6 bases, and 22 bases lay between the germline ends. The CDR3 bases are TGTGCCAGCACCTCCAGTGGTGTCCAACCAGGCGAGCAGTACGTC. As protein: CASTSSGVQPGEQYV.

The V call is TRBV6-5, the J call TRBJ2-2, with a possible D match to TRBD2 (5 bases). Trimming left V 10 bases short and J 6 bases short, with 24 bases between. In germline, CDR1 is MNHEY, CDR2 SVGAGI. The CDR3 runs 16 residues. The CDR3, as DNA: TGTGCCACCAAGCCCTCTAAGGCGGCGGGCCCCGGGGAGCTGTTTTTT. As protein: CATKPSKAAGPGELFF.

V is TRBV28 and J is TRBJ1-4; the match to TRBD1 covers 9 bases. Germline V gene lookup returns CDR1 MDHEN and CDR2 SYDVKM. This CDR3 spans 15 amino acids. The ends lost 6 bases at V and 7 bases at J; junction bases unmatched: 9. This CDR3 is CASSAGQGGVEKLFF. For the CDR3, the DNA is TGTGCCAGCAGCGCGGGACAGGGAGGCGTTGAAAAACTGTTTTTT.

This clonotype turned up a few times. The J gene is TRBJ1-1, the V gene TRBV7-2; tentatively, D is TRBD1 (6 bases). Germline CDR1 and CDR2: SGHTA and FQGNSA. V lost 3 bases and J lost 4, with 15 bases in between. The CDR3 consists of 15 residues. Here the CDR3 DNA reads TGTGCCAGCAGCTTTACCTCAGGGGTTGGCACTGAAGCTTTCTTT. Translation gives CASSFTSGVGTEAFF.

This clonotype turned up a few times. CDR3 residues: CASSSPRAGGEKLFF. CDR3 sequence (DNA): TGTGCCAGCAGTTCCCCGCGCGCAGGGGGAGAAAAACTGTTTTTT. This sequence joins TRBV6-2 or TRBV6-3 and TRBJ1-4; TRBD1 matches at 7 bases. Germline values: CDR1 MNHEY, CDR2 SVGEGT. With V trimmed by 4 bases and J by 8 bases, 10 bases remained unmatched. The CDR3 covers 15 residues.

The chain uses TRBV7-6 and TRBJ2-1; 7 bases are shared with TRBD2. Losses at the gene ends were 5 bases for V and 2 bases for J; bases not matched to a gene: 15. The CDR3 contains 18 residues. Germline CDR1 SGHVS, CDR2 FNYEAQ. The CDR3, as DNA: TGTGCCAGCAGCCGGGGGTCTACCGGGAGGTCCGCCTACAATGAGCAGTTCTTC. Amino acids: CASSRGSTGRSAYNEQFF.